This TCR beta chain appears in the sequencing data of a study of T cells in narcolepsy. At the level of the study: Enrolled donors included narcolepsy type 1 or type 2 patients and healthy controls.

Study findings and constraints: Comparing one patient's CSF and blood CD4+ clonotypes highlighted HCRT- and TRIB2-specific autoreactive clonotypes. Reportedly, autoreactive clonotypes were serially detected in patients' blood but not controls'. Autoreactive clone sequences were missing from some blood memory CD4+ repertoires.

A remark on this clone: Its antigen is currently unknown.

Profiling relied on immunoSEQ multiplex PCR, and the TCRdb table lists in-frame clones only, not all of them. The table lists fewer than 35,000 clones, approximately 82% of them singletons. The V gene lost 5 bases and the J gene lost 8 bases, with 12 bases spanning the gap. This CDR3 is 12 amino acids long. Germline CDR1 MNHEY, CDR2 SVGAGI. The chain employs TRBV6-5 and TRBJ1-2; D is unresolved. Sequencing was done on a sample of CD45RA- memory CD4+ T cells from PBMCs. This receptor was identified in a human donor with narcolepsy. This chain's CDR3 is CASSPDLGGYTF. CDR3 nucleotides: TGTGCCAGCAGTCCCGACCTGGGAGGCTACACCTTC.